Following are 8 T cell receptor beta chains from one sample sequenced in a study of T cells in women clearing cervical HPV infection. The repertoire was sequenced with immunoSEQ multiplex PCR; TCRdb's copy has only in-frame clones and lacks some. Its table records more than 40,000 clones. The sample consisted of blood buffy coat. The receptors come from a woman between 18 and 70 years old with a cervical HPV16 infection that either progressed to CIN3+ or cleared (not recorded which).

Remarks on this clone: The read is 3 residues too short to cover the CDR3 end, so that end is filled in from the germline J gene. The V gene is TRBV7-2, the J gene TRBJ2-7; tentatively, D is TRBD2 (6 bases). CDR1 is SGHTA, CDR2 FQGNSA, per germline. Trimming took 5 bases from V and 3 from J, leaving 14 bases between them. The CDR3 runs to 14 residues. This chain's CDR3 is CASSESFGGYEQYF. CDR3 bases read: TGTGCCAGCAGCGAATCGTTCGGGGGCTACGAG.

Details on this clone: The read ends 3 residues shy of where the CDR3 ends; the end is completed using the germline J gene. The chain joins TRBV19 to TRBJ2-3; unclear D gene. The V gene's germline CDR1 is LNHDA and CDR2 SQIVND (reference sequence). Between the trimmed V and J ends, which lost 5 bases and 2 bases, there was a span of 17 bases. The CDR3 runs 16 residues. CDR3 residues: CASSPYLGRATDTQYF. The covered CDR3 bases are TGTGCCAGTAGTCCCTACCTGGGCAGAGCCACAGATACG.

As for this clone: From the germline J gene comes the end of the CDR3, since the read stops 3 residues before it. The V call is TRBV2, the J call TRBJ1-2; the D gene is possibly TRBD1 (6 bases). CDR1 and CDR2 from the germline V gene are SNHLY and FYNNEI. CDR3 size: 15 residues. V was pared by 3 bases and J by 5 bases, with 16 bases between. The CDR3 protein is CASSERGGRRYGYTF. The sequenced part of the CDR3 DNA is TGTGCCAGCAGTGAGAGGGGGGGACGAAGATATGGC.

Note on this clone: The read halts 3 residues ahead of the CDR3 end, with the missing end drawn from the germline J gene. The V gene is TRBV2, the J gene TRBJ2-7; 7 bases are a match to TRBD1. The trim removed 4 bases at V and 1 base at J, leaving 4 bases unmatched. The CDR3 totals 14 residues. Per the germline V gene, CDR1 is SNHLY and CDR2 is FYNNEI. CDR3 DNA, as far as it was read: TGTGCCAGCAGTGCCGAGACAGGGTCCTACGAG. Protein product: CASSAETGSYE. The whole CDR3 protein reads CASSAETGSYEQYF. Supplemented by reference TRBV2 and TRBJ2-7, the full variable domain reads EPEVTQTPSHQVTQMGQEVILRCVPISNHLYFYWYRQILGQKVEFLVSFYNNEISEKSEIFDDQFSVERPDGSNFTLKIRSTKLEDSAMYFCASSAETGSYEQYFGPGTRLTVT.

Notes on this clone: The read ends 3 residues shy of where the CDR3 ends; the end is completed using the germline J gene. This chain uses TRBV7-7 with TRBJ2-1, with TRBD1 matching 12 bases. This CDR3 comprises 17 residues. CDR1 is SSHAT, CDR2 FNYEAQ, per germline (reference sequence). V lost 1 base to trimming and J lost 6 bases; unmatched junction nucleotides: 7. CDR3 DNA, as far as it was read: TGTGCCAGCAGCTTAGGGGGAGGGACAGGGGGCATCAATGAG. This sequence encodes CASSLGGGTGGINE. The entire CDR3 protein reads CASSLGGGTGGINEQFF. The full variable domain, with the rest looked up from reference TRBV7-7 and TRBJ2-1, is GAGVSQSPRYKVTKRGQDVTLRCDPISSHATLYWYQQALGQGPEFLTYFNYEAQPDKSGLPSDRFSAERPEGSISTLTIQRTEQRDSAMYRCASSLGGGTGGINEQFFGPGTRLTVL.

Note on this clone: The read falls 3 residues short of the CDR3 end, and the missing part is taken from the germline J gene. The chain employs TRBV19 and TRBJ2-3, with unresolved D. The CDR3 is made up of 13 amino acids. CDR1 and CDR2 (germline): LNHDA, SQIVND (reference sequence). V lost 4 bases and J 4 bases, leaving 9 bases between the germline ends. The DNA read from the CDR3 is TGTGCCAGTAGTAACGAGGTGGCAGATACG. It codes for CASSNEVADT. The complete CDR3 sequence is CASSNEVADTQYF.

About this clone: The DNA ends 3 residues before the CDR3 does, and the rest of the CDR3 is filled in from the germline J gene. The genes are TRBV6-1 and TRBJ2-5; 11 positions match TRBD2. Germline assignment: CDR1 MNHNS and CDR2 SASEGT. The V and J ends lost 1 base and 1 base, in that order; junction bases with no gene match: 8. The length of the CDR3 is 18 residues. The covered CDR3 bases are TGTGCCAGCAGTGAAGAAGTAGCGGGGGGGCCAAGCCAAGAGACC. Translated: CASSEEVAGGPSQET. The whole CDR3 is CASSEEVAGGPSQETQYF.

With respect to this clone: Coverage ceases 3 residues before the CDR3 finishes, and the germline J gene fills in the end. V usage is TRBV20-1 and J usage is TRBJ2-3; D is ambiguous. Looked up from germline, CDR1 is DFQATT and CDR2 is SNEGSKA (reference sequence). With 5 bases removed from V and 3 bases from J, the gap between germline ends came to 18 bases. This CDR3 region has 15 residues. The CDR3 DNA, read in part, is TGCAGTGCTCCCCTGGGCACCTTGATGACAGATACG. Translated: CSAPLGTLMTDT. The CDR3 as a whole reads CSAPLGTLMTDTQYF.